This T cell receptor beta chain stems from a study of OX40 agonist ivuxolimab in advanced cancers. Study-level background: Patients with hepatocellular carcinoma, melanoma, renal cell or head and neck cancer made up the dose-escalation patients. Allowance was made for prior anti-PD-1, anti-PD-L1 or anti-CTLA-4 therapy, and approximately 40% had some.

Trimming removed 5 bases from V and 0 bases from J; junction bases left unmatched: 4. The CDR3 is made up of 15 amino acids. The V gene's germline CDR1 is MNHEY and CDR2 SVGAGI. The data were produced by immunoSEQ multiplex PCR, yet TCRdb's version contains in-frame clones alone and is incomplete. The profile shows about 32,000 clones, roughly 90% of them singletons. The material sequenced was CD4+ or CD8+ T cells sorted from blood, taken in a trial of the OX40 agonist ivuxolimab. The V and J genes are TRBV6-5 and TRBJ2-7, with TRBD1 matching 10 bases. The TCR comes from an adult with an advanced solid tumor such as melanoma, head and neck, liver or kidney cancer. CDR3 amino acids: CASSPDRGLSYEQYF. In nucleotides, the CDR3 is TGTGCCAGCAGTCCCGACAGGGGGCTCTCCTACGAGCAGTACTTC.